These 30 T cell receptor beta chains came from one sample sequenced in a study of T cells after yellow fever vaccination. Using its own MiXCR run on the 5' RACE reads, TCRdb lists one record per CDR3 protein. This sample has about 340,000 distinct CDR3 sequences, with 3% to 4.5% found just once. The starting material was PBMCs, obtained 5 days after the yellow fever booster vaccination. The receptors derive from a man younger than 35 who received the YFV17D yellow fever vaccine.

This clonotype was seen repeatedly, ten times or more. The V and J genes are TRBV4-2 and TRBJ1-4; 8 nucleotides match TRBD1. The CDR3 length is 14 residues. Germline lookup yields CDR1 LGHNA and CDR2 YNFKEQ. V shed 1 base, J shed 7 bases, and the junction held 2 bases outside the gene matches. In DNA, the CDR3 is TGTGCCAGCAGCCAAGCCAGGGGGCTTGAAAAACTGTTTTTT. Translation gives CASSQARGLEKLFF.

In its sample, this clonotype was seen many times. This chain connects TRBV11-2 to TRBJ2-1; D is tentatively TRBD1 or TRBD2 (5 bases each). V lost 5 bases to trimming and J lost 10 bases, with 21 bases between them. The CDR3 runs 15 residues. Germline assignment: CDR1 SGHAT and CDR2 FQNNGV. CDR3 sequence: CASSQPGPVQWEQFF. For the CDR3, the DNA is TGTGCCAGCAGCCAACCGGGACCGGTACAATGGGAGCAGTTCTTC.

The chain has TRBV5-1 and TRBJ1-1; possible D gene TRBD1, 6 bases. V lost 0 bases, J lost 10 bases, and 19 bases lay in between. CDR1 is SGHRS and CDR2 is YFSETQ in the germline V gene. The length of the CDR3 is 15 residues. The DNA for the CDR3 is TGCGCCAGCAGCTTGGGAGGGTATGGGGGCGTTGGAGCTTTCTTT. Translation: CASSLGGYGGVGAFF.

The table lists this clonotype with a few counts. V is TRBV18 and J is TRBJ2-5; no clear D gene. Deletions cut 3 bases from V and 5 bases from J, with 13 bases between. Germline-derived CDR1 and CDR2 are KGHSH and LQKENI. This CDR3 spans 14 amino acids. CDR3 residues: CASSPWRREETQYF. For the CDR3, the DNA is TGTGCCAGCTCACCTTGGCGGAGAGAGGAGACCCAGTACTTC.

Only a few counts were recorded for this clonotype. The chain couples TRBV12-3 or TRBV12-4 to TRBJ2-5; D perhaps matches TRBD2 (5 bases). The CDR3 contains 15 residues. V was shortened by 3 bases and J by 5 bases, with 16 bases between the two germline ends. Here the CDR3 reads CASSFSAGVRETQYF. The CDR3 DNA follows: TGTGCCAGCAGTTTTTCCGCGGGCGTGAGGGAGACCCAGTACTTC.

This clonotype has more than one count but fewer than ten. The chain carries TRBV29-1 and TRBJ1-2, with TRBD1 matching 7 bases. Germline lookup yields CDR1 SQVTM and CDR2 ANQGSEA. The CDR3 sequence is 14 residues long. V lost 6 bases and J lost 5; bases outside the gene matches: 12. CDR3 in amino acids: CSVAHRGWEYGYTF. In nucleotides, the CDR3 is TGCAGCGTGGCGCACAGGGGATGGGAGTATGGCTACACCTTC.

The sample holds many counts of this clonotype. The chain combines TRBV20-1 with TRBJ1-5, with D unresolved. CDR1 is DFQATT and CDR2 is SNEGSKA in the germline V gene (reference sequence). The CDR3 runs 12 residues. V was shortened by 5 bases and J by 3 bases, with 8 bases between the two germline ends. The CDR3 sequence is CSAPVPNQPQHF. In DNA, the CDR3 is TGCAGTGCTCCCGTCCCCAATCAGCCCCAGCATTTT.

This clonotype was picked up many times. J is TRBJ1-1 and V is TRBV20-1; 10 bases are a match to TRBD1. Germline values: CDR1 DFQATT, CDR2 SNEGSKA (reference sequence). V dropped 6 bases and J dropped 0; count of bases not matched to a gene: 4. This CDR3 is built from 14 residues. As DNA, the CDR3 is TGCAGTGCACCGGGACAGGGGTTGAACACTGAAGCTTTCTTT. Protein: CSAPGQGLNTEAFF.

This clonotype occurred a few times. The V gene is TRBV7-8, the J gene TRBJ2-7, with 7 bases lining up with TRBD1. CDR3 length: 13 amino acids. The germline gives CDR1 SGHVS, CDR2 FQNEAQ. V trimming: 6 bases; J trimming: 4 bases; junction bases outside the gene matches: 6. CDR3 protein: CASRSGQHYEQYF. The DNA of the CDR3 is TGTGCCAGCAGATCGGGACAGCATTACGAGCAGTACTTC.

This clonotype was detected ten times or more. The V and J genes are TRBV5-1 and TRBJ2-7; 9 bases line up with TRBD2. The germline gives CDR1 SGHRS, CDR2 YFSETQ. With V trimmed by 0 bases and J by 0 bases, 4 bases remained unmatched. The CDR3 length is 16 residues. The CDR3 bases are TGCGCCAGCAGCTTGGCCGGGCGGGGGGGCTCCTACGAGCAGTACTTC. As protein: CASSLAGRGGSYEQYF.

The rearrangement joins TRBV7-2 to TRBJ2-1; 10 nucleotides match TRBD2. The CDR3 is made up of 20 amino acids. CDR1 and CDR2 from the germline V gene are SGHTA and FQGNSA. The trim removed 4 bases at V and 0 bases at J, leaving 15 bases unmatched. The CDR3: CASSSQSPLAGASSYNEQFF. The CDR3 DNA reads as TGTGCCAGCAGCTCTCAGTCCCCTCTAGCGGGGGCGAGCTCCTACAATGAGCAGTTCTTC.

This clonotype came up a few times. V usage is TRBV5-5 and J usage is TRBJ1-2, with TRBD1 identical over 7 bases. The CDR3 consists of 17 residues. J lost 3 bases, V lost 4 bases, and 15 bases had no gene match. Germline V lookup: CDR1 SGHKS, CDR2 YYEKEE (reference sequence). CDR3 sequence reads: CASSVDREGIRHYGYTF. The CDR3 nucleotides are TGTGCCAGCAGCGTCGACAGGGAAGGGATTAGGCACTATGGCTACACCTTC.

A few counts support this clonotype. The chain combines TRBV2 with TRBJ1-2; 7 positions agree with TRBD1. With 2 bases clipped from V and 2 bases from J, the junction kept 8 bases outside the gene matches. This CDR3 has 16 residues. Germline V gene lookup returns CDR1 SNHLY and CDR2 FYNNEI. This CDR3 is CASSENLGQFNYGYTF. In DNA form, the CDR3 reads TGTGCCAGCAGTGAAAACCTGGGACAGTTCAACTATGGCTACACCTTC.

The chain carries TRBV19 and TRBJ2-2; D remains ambiguous. CDR1 and CDR2 from the germline V gene are LNHDA and SQIVND (reference sequence). V shed 3 bases and J shed 3 bases, with 11 bases lying between them. The CDR3 has 15 amino acids. CDR3 in DNA: TGTGCCAGTAGTATCCGGAACATTCACACCGGGGAGCTGTTTTTT. As protein: CASSIRNIHTGELFF.

This clonotype showed up many times. CDR3 sequence (DNA): TGCGCCAGCAGCCAGCTGCGGGCGGGGGGTTCAGATACGCAGTATTTT. Protein: CASSQLRAGGSDTQYF. The V call is TRBV5-1, the J call TRBJ2-3; 8 positions agree with TRBD2. The CDR3 has 16 amino acids. The V and J ends lost 4 bases and 4 bases, in that order; junction bases with no gene match: 11. Germline assignment: CDR1 SGHRS and CDR2 YFSETQ. The whole variable domain, remainder taken from reference TRBV5-1 and TRBJ2-3, is KAGVTQTPRYLIKTRGQQVTLSCSPISGHRSVSWYQQTPGQGLQFLFEYFSETQRNKGNFPGRFSGRQFSNSRSEMNVSTLELGDSALYLCASSQLRAGGSDTQYFGPGTRLTVL.

The chain is built from TRBV12-5 and TRBJ2-1, with D perhaps TRBD2 (7 bases). The CDR3 has 14 amino acids. V was trimmed by 4 bases and J by 4 bases, leaving 11 bases between them. Germline-derived CDR1 and CDR2 are LGHNT and FRNRAP. CDR3 nucleotides: TGTGCTAGTGGTTGGGGGGGCGGTTACAATGAGCAGTTCTTC. Amino acids: CASGWGGGYNEQFF.

This clonotype was picked up many times. The DNA for the CDR3 is TGTGCCAGCAGCTTGCAGGGGTGGTCCACTGAAGCTTTCTTT. Translation: CASSLQGWSTEAFF. The chain employs TRBV5-5 and TRBJ1-1; maybe TRBD1 (6 bases). Germline V gives CDR1 SGHKS, CDR2 YYEKEE (reference sequence). The CDR3 contains 14 residues. V lost 1 base and J lost 4, with 11 bases in between.

This clonotype was counted many times. The rearrangement uses TRBV7-2 and TRBJ2-1; 7 bases are shared with TRBD1. V lost 9 bases, J lost 4 bases, and 9 bases stayed unmatched. Germline CDR1 and CDR2: SGHTA and FQGNSA. The CDR3 consists of 14 residues. CDR3 loop: CASRRQGSYNEQFF. CDR3 DNA: TGTGCCAGTCGGCGACAGGGATCGTACAATGAGCAGTTCTTC.

The rearrangement uses TRBV5-6 and TRBJ1-3; perhaps TRBD1 as D (5 bases). Germline lookup yields CDR1 SGHDT and CDR2 YYEEEE. Trimming pared 2 bases from V and 7 bases from J, leaving 13 bases between. This CDR3 has 14 amino acids. CDR3 region: CASSFPRDGNTIYF. Here the CDR3 DNA reads TGTGCCAGCAGCTTCCCCAGGGACGGCAACACCATATATTTT.

Of note for this clonotype: A much larger clone differs from this one at a single base, so this may be a read error. This chain joins TRBV11-2 and TRBJ2-3, with D hard to call. With 4 bases removed from V and 6 bases from J, the gap between germline ends came to 8 bases. This CDR3 is 12 amino acids long. Per the germline V gene, CDR1 is SGHAT and CDR2 is FQNNGV. CDR3 in DNA: TGTGCCAGCAGCTCGAATAGGGATACGCAGTATTTT. This translates into CASSSNRDTQYF.

This clonotype was observed at least ten times. The genes are TRBV3-1 and TRBJ1-4, with D unclear. Trimming took 2 bases from V and 3 from J, leaving 10 bases between them. Germline V gene sequence: CDR1 LGHDT, CDR2 YNNKEL (reference sequence). This CDR3 has 15 residues. This chain's CDR3 is CASSQRRESNEKLFF. The CDR3 coding sequence is TGTGCCAGCAGCCAAAGGAGGGAATCTAATGAAAAACTGTTTTTT. Full variable domain (rest looked up from reference TRBV3-1 and TRBJ1-4): DTAVSQTPKYLVTQMGNDKSIKCEQNLGHDTMYWYKQDSKKFLKIMFSYNNKELIINETVPNRFSPKSPDKAHLNLHINSLELGDSAVYFCASSQRRESNEKLFFGSGTQLSVL.

The V and J genes are TRBV4-2 and TRBJ2-1; 7 bases map to TRBD1. There are 16 residues in the CDR3. V trimming: 5 bases; J trimming: 0 bases; junction bases outside the gene matches: 7. CDR1 LGHNA and CDR2 YNFKEQ come from the germline V gene. The CDR3 DNA is TGTGCCAGCAGCAGTAGGGGGCGGAGCTCCTACAATGAGCAGTTCTTC. As protein: CASSSRGRSSYNEQFF.

This clonotype was found a few times. J is TRBJ2-3 and V is TRBV18; 7 bases are a match to TRBD2. Trimming removed 5 bases from V and 15 bases from J; junction bases left unmatched: 20. CDR1 is KGHSH and CDR2 is LQKENI in the germline V gene. CDR3 length: 15 amino acids. Here the CDR3 reads CASSNTVGGTQLGYF. CDR3 bases: TGTGCCAGCTCAAACACCGTGGGAGGGACCCAATTGGGATATTTT.

At least ten counts were recorded for this clonotype. The rearrangement uses TRBV6-6 and TRBJ2-2; 9 nucleotides match TRBD1. This CDR3 has 18 residues. Per germline, CDR1 MNHNY and CDR2 SVGAGI (reference sequence). The ends lost 6 bases at V and 5 bases at J; junction bases unmatched: 16. CDR3 in amino acids: CASSFNFGTGGATGELFF. The CDR3 DNA follows: TGTGCCAGCAGCTTTAACTTCGGAACAGGGGGCGCAACCGGGGAGCTGTTTTTT.

This clonotype was seen ten or more times. The CDR3 DNA reads as TGTGCCAGCAGCTTCGGGGACTATGAGCAGTTCTTC. This encodes CASSFGDYEQFF. The V and J genes are TRBV7-2 and TRBJ2-1; D might be TRBD2 (6 bases). V gave up 3 bases and J gave up 8 bases, with 8 bases separating them. The CDR3 consists of 12 residues. Germline V CDR1 and CDR2: SGHTA, FQGNSA.

This clonotype was detected only a few times. This chain connects TRBV19 to TRBJ1-5; 11 bases agree with TRBD1. The CDR3 has 16 amino acids. Germline CDR1 and CDR2: LNHDA and SQIVND (reference sequence). Losses at the gene ends were 3 bases for V and 5 bases for J; bases not matched to a gene: 6. CDR3 sequence reads: CASSISPGQGDQPQHF. CDR3 DNA sequence: TGTGCCAGTAGTATCTCACCGGGACAGGGGGATCAGCCCCAGCATTTT.

This clonotype was found many times. The chain uses TRBV20-1 and TRBJ2-1; 10 nucleotides align to TRBD2. CDR3 length: 15 residues. Germline V gene lookup returns CDR1 DFQATT and CDR2 SNEGSKA (reference sequence). The junction had 6 bases not matched to a gene; V was cut back by 0 bases and J by 7 bases. The CDR3, as DNA: TGCAGTGCTAGAGATATAGCGGGGGGCCCTAATGAGCAGTTCTTC. It specifies CSARDIAGGPNEQFF.

This clonotype was counted a few times. This chain uses TRBV6-5 with TRBJ1-3, with D uncertain. The CDR3 consists of 14 residues. The germline V gene encodes CDR1 MNHEY and CDR2 SVGAGI. Trimming removed 0 bases from V and 4 bases from J, with 7 bases in between. CDR3 sequence reads: CASSYSVPGNTIYF. The CDR3 DNA is TGTGCCAGCAGTTACTCGGTGCCAGGAAACACCATATATTTT.

This chain connects TRBV10-3 to TRBJ2-3, with D tentatively TRBD2 (7 bases). This CDR3 contains 16 residues. Germline V CDR1 and CDR2: ENHRY, SYGVKD. Trimming took 6 bases from V and 0 from J, leaving 16 bases between them. This CDR3 reads CAISRLPGGSTDTQYF. The DNA of the CDR3 is TGTGCCATCAGCCGCCTTCCGGGGGGCAGCACAGATACGCAGTATTTT.

This clonotype turned up a few times. This chain connects TRBV20-1 to TRBJ1-2; 9 nucleotides line up with TRBD1. Germline-derived CDR1 and CDR2 are DFQATT and SNEGSKA (reference sequence). The CDR3 sequence is 15 residues long. The trim removed 6 bases at V and 6 bases at J, leaving 14 bases unmatched. The CDR3, as DNA: TGCAGTGCCCGGGACAGGGAGGCCTGGAAGGATGGCTACACCTTC. Translation: CSARDREAWKDGYTF.